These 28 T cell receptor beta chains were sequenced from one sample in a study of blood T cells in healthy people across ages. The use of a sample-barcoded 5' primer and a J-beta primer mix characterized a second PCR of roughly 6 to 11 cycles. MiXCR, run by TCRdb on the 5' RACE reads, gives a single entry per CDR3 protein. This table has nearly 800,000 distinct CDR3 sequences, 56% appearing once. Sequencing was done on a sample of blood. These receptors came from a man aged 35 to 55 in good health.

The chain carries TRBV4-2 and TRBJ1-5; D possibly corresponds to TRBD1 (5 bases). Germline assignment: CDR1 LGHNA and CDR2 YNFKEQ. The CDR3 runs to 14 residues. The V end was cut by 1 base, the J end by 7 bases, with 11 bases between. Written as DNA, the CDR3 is TGTGCCAGCAGCCAAGTGAAGGGGCGGCAGCCCCAGCATTTT. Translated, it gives CASSQVKGRQPQHF.

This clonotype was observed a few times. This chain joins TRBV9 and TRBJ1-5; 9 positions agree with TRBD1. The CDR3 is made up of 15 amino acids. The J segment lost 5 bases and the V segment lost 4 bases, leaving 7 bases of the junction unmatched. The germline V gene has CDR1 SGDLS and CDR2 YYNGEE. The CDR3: CASSPPGQGDQPQHF. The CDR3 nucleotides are TGTGCCAGCAGCCCGCCGGGACAGGGTGATCAGCCCCAGCATTTT.

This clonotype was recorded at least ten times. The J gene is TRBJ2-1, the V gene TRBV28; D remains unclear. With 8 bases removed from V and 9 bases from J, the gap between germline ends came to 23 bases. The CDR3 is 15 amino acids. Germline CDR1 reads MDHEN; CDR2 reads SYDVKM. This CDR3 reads CASLPSRGITGEQFF. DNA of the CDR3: TGTGCCAGCCTTCCGTCGCGCGGCATTACGGGTGAGCAGTTCTTC.

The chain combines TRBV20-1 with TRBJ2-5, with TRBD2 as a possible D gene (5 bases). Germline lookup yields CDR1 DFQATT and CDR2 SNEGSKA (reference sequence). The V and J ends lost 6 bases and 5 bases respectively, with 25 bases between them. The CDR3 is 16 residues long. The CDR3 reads CSAPLKRRNHGETQYF. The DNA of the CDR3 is TGCAGTGCCCCGTTAAAACGGAGGAATCACGGGGAGACCCAGTACTTC.

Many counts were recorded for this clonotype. The CDR3 DNA sequence: TGTGCCAGCAGTTTAGGACTAGCGGGCTCCTACGAGCAGTACTTC. It specifies CASSLGLAGSYEQYF. The rearrangement uses TRBV27 and TRBJ2-7, with 11 bases lining up with TRBD2. CDR3 length equals 15 residues. V shed 2 bases, J shed 0 bases, and the junction held 0 bases outside the gene matches. Germline V lookup: CDR1 MNHEY, CDR2 SMNVEV (reference sequence).

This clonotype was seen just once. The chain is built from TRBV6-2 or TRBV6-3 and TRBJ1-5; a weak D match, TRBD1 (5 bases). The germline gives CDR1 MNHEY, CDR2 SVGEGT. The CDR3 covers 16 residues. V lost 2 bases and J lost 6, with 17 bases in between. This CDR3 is CASSYPRQIEGQPQHF. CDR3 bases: TGTGCCAGCAGTTACCCCCGACAGATAGAAGGTCAGCCCCAGCATTTT.

This CDR3 reads CATSDPHESYEQYF. The CDR3 bases are TGTGCCACCAGTGACCCCCATGAAAGCTACGAGCAGTACTTC. J is TRBJ2-7 and V is TRBV24-1; D uncertain. Trimming pared 4 bases from V and 3 bases from J, leaving 12 bases between. Looked up from germline, CDR1 is KGHDR and CDR2 is SFDVKD. CDR3 length: 14 residues.

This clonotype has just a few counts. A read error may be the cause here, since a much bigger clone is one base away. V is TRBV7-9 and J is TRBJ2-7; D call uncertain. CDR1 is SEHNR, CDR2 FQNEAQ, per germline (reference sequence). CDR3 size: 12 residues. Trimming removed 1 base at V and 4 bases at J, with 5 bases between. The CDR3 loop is CASSLETYEQYF. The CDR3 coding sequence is TGTGCCAGCAGCTTAGAGACTTACGAGCAGTACTTC.

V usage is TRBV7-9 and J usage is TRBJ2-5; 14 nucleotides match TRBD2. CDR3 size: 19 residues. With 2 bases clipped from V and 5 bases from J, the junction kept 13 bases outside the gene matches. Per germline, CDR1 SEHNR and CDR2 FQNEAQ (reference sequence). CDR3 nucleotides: TGTGCCAGCAGCTTAAGGAGGACTAGCGGGAGGCGGGATTCGGAGACCCAGTACTTC. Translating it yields CASSLRRTSGRRDSETQYF. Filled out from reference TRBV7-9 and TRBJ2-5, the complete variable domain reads DTGVSQNPRHKITKRGQNVTFRCDPISEHNRLYWYRQTLGQGPEFLTYFQNEAQLEKSRLLSDRFSAERPKGSFSTLEIQRTEQGDSAMYLCASSLRRTSGRRDSETQYFGPGTRLLVL.

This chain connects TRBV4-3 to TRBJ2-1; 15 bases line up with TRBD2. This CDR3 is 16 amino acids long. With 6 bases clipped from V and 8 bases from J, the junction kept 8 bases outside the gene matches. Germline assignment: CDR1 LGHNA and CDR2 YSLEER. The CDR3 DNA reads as TGCGCCAGCAGGTCGGGGACTAGCGGGAGGTACGATGAGCAGTTCTTC. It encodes CASRSGTSGRYDEQFF.

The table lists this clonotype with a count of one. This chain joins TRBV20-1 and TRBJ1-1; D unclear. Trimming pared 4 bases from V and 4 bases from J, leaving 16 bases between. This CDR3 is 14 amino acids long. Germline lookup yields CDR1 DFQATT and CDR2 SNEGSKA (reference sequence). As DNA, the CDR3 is TGCAGTGCTAACAAAGAATGGTGGGGCACTGAAGCTTTCTTT. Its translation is CSANKEWWGTEAFF.

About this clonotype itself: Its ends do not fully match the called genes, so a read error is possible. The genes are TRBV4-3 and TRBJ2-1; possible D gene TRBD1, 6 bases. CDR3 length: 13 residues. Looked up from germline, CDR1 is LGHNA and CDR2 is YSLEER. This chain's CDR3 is CASSQGRGNGQFF. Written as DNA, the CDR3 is TGCGCCAGCAGCCAAGGCAGGGGCAATGGGCAGTTCTTC.

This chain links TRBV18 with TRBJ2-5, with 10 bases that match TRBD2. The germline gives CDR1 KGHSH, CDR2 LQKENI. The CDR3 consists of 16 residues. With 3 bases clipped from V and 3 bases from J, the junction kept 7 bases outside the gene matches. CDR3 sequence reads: CASSPSGTSDEETQYF. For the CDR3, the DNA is TGTGCCAGCTCACCTTCCGGGACTAGCGACGAAGAGACCCAGTACTTC.

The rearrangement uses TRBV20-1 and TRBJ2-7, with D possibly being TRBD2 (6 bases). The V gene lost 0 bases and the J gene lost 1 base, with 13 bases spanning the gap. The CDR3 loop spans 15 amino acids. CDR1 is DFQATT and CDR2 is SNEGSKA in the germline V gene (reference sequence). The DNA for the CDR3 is TGCAGTGCTAGAGATGACGGGGGTTGGTCCTACGAGCAGTACTTC. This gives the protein CSARDDGGWSYEQYF.

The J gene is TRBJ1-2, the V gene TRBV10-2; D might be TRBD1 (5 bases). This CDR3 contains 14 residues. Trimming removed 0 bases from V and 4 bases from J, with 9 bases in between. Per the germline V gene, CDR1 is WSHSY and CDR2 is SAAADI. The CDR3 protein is CASSESEQVYGYTF. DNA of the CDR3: TGCGCCAGCAGTGAGTCGGAACAGGTCTATGGCTACACCTTC.

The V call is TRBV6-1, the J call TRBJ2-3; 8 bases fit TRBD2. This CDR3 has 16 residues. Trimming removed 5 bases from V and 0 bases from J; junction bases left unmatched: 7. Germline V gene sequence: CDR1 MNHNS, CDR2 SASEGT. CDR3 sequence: CASSRPLAGSTDTQYF. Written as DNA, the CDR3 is TGTGCCAGCAGTAGACCGCTAGCGGGTAGCACAGATACGCAGTATTTT.

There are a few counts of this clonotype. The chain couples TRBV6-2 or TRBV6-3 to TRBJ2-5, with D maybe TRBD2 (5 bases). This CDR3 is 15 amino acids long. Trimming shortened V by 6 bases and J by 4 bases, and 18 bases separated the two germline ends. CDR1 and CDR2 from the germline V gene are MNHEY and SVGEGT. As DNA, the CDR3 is TGTGCCAGCAGCTCACTGACGGAGGATGGAGAGACCCAGTACTTC. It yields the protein CASSSLTEDGETQYF.

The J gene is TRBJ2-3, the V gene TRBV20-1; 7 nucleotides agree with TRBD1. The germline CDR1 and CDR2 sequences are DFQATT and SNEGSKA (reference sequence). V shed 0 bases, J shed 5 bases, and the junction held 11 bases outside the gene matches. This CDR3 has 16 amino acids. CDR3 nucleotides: TGCAGTGCTAGAGATCTAACAGGGGTAATTCTAGATACGCAGTATTTT. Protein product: CSARDLTGVILDTQYF.

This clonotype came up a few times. Here the CDR3 reads CASSSARSYEQYF. In DNA, the CDR3 is TGTGCCAGCAGCAGCGCCCGGAGCTACGAGCAGTACTTC. The V and J genes are TRBV7-2 and TRBJ2-7, with unresolved D. Looked up from germline, CDR1 is SGHTA and CDR2 is FQGNSA. The CDR3 has 13 residues. Trimming removed 5 bases at V and 3 bases at J, with 11 bases between.

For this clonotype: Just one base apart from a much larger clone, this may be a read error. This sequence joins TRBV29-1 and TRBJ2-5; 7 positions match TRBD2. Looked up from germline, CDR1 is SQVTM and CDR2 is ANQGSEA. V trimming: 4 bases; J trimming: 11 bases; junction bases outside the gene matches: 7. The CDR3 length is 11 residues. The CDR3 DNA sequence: TGCAGCGTTGGGGAGGGATGGGGGCAGTACTTC. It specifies CSVGEGWGQYF.

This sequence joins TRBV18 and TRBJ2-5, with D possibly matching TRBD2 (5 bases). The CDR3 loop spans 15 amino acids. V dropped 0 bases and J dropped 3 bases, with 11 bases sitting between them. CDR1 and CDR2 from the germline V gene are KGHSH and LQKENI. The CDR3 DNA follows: TGTGCCAGCTCACCACCCGGGAAAAATAAAGAGACCCAGTACTTC. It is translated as CASSPPGKNKETQYF.

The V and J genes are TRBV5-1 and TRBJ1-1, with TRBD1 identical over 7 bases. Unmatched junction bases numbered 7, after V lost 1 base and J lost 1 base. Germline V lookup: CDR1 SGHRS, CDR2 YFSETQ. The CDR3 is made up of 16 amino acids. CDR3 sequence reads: CASSLQFGTENTEAFF. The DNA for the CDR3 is TGCGCCAGCAGCTTGCAGTTCGGGACAGAGAACACTGAAGCTTTCTTT. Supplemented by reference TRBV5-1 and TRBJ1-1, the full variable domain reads KAGVTQTPRYLIKTRGQQVTLSCSPISGHRSVSWYQQTPGQGLQFLFEYFSETQRNKGNFPGRFSGRQFSNSRSEMNVSTLELGDSALYLCASSLQFGTENTEAFFGQGTRLTVV.

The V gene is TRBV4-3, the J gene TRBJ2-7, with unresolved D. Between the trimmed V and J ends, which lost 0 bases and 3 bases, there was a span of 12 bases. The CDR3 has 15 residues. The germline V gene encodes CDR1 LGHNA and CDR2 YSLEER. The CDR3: CASSQEAGRYYEQYF. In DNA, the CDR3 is TGCGCCAGCAGCCAAGAGGCTGGCCGATACTACGAGCAGTACTTC.

Here the CDR3 reads CASSQSGGISPQYF. The CDR3 DNA sequence: TGTGCCAGCAGCCAATCTGGTGGGATTTCGCCCCAGTACTTC. The V call is TRBV16, the J call TRBJ2-7; no firm D call. This CDR3 spans 14 amino acids. In germline, CDR1 is KGHSY, CDR2 FQNENV. The V end was cut by 0 bases, the J end by 10 bases, with 16 bases between.

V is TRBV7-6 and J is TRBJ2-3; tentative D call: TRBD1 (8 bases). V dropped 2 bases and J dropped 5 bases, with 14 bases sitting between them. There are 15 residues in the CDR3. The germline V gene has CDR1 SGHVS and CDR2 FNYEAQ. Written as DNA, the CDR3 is TGTGCCAGCAGCTTAACAGGGGGGGCTGTAGATACGCAGTATTTT. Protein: CASSLTGGAVDTQYF.

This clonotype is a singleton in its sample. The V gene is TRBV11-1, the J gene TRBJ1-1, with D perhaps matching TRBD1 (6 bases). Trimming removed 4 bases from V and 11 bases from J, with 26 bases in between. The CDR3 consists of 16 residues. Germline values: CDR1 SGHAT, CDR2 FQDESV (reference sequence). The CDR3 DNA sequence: TGTGCCAGCAGCTCCTTCGGGGCAGGGGTCAACGTTGCGGCTTTCTTT. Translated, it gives CASSSFGAGVNVAAFF.

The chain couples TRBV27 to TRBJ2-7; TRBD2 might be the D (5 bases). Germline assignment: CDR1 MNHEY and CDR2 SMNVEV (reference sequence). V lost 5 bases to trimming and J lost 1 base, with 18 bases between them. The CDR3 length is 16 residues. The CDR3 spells CASSGHLRDSSYEQYF. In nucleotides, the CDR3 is TGTGCCAGCAGTGGCCACCTCCGGGATAGTTCCTACGAGCAGTACTTC.

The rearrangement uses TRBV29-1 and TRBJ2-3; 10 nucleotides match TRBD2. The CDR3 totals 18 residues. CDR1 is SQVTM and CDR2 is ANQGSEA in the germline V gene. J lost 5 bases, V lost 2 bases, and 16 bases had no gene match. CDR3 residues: CSVEFGRLAGVQVDTQYF. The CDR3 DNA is TGCAGCGTTGAATTTGGGCGGCTAGCGGGAGTGCAAGTAGATACGCAGTATTTT.